This entry lists 14 T cell receptor beta chains sequenced from one sample in a study of monozygotic twins with inflammatory bowel disease. TCRdb derives one entry per CDR3 protein from the 5' RACE reads, leaving out DNA. There are roughly 330,000 distinct CDR3 sequences in the sample, with approximately 2% held by the top ten. Sequenced: blood. The receptors come from a human donor with ulcerative colitis or Crohn's disease, or a healthy co-twin of an affected twin (not recorded which).

This chain connects TRBV7-9 to TRBJ1-4; TCRdb's D call of TRBD1 is untestable without DNA. This CDR3 is 14 amino acids long. Germline V gene data show CDR1 as SEHNR and CDR2 as FQNEAQ (reference sequence). CDR3 region: CASSIQGTGEKLFF.

The chain links TRBV2 to TRBJ1-2. CDR1 and CDR2 from the germline V gene are SNHLY and FYNNEI. The CDR3 totals 12 residues. The CDR3 loop is CASSEFLEGYTF.

This CDR3 is CASSLNRMNTEAFF. The chain uses TRBV7-8 and TRBJ1-1. Germline loops: CDR1 SGHVS, CDR2 FQNEAQ. The CDR3 length is 14 residues.

The chain combines TRBV29-1 with TRBJ2-7; TCRdb selects TRBD1, and the lack of DNA leaves this call unchecked. Germline V CDR1 and CDR2: SQVTM, ANQGSEA. The CDR3 covers 11 residues. The CDR3 loop reads CSGLTGDEQYF.

V and J are TRBV2 and TRBJ2-1; without DNA, the TCRdb call of TRBD1 cannot be checked. The germline V gene encodes CDR1 SNHLY and CDR2 FYNNEI. The CDR3 spans 13 residues. The CDR3 is CARGQGDGNEQFF. Drawing the rest from reference TRBV2 and TRBJ2-1, the complete variable domain is EPEVTQTPSHQVTQMGQEVILRCVPISNHLYFYWYRQILGQKVEFLVSFYNNEISEKSEIFDDQFSVERPDGSNFTLKIRSTKLEDSAMYFCARGQGDGNEQFFGPGTRLTVL.

The V gene is TRBV28, the J gene TRBJ1-5. The CDR3 is 16 residues long. The germline V gene has CDR1 MDHEN and CDR2 SYDVKM. The CDR3 loop is CASSLRGSPLNQPQHF.

The rearrangement uses TRBV5-1 and TRBJ2-1; the D call of TRBD2 rests on TCRdb alone, since no DNA is present to check it. In germline, CDR1 is SGHRS, CDR2 YFSETQ. This CDR3 is built from 16 residues. The CDR3 here is CASSLGGAGGGNEQFF. The entire variable domain, with the rest obtained from reference TRBV5-1 and TRBJ2-1, is as follows: KAGVTQTPRYLIKTRGQQVTLSCSPISGHRSVSWYQQTPGQGLQFLFEYFSETQRNKGNFPGRFSGRQFSNSRSEMNVSTLELGDSALYLCASSLGGAGGGNEQFFGPGTRLTVL.

J is TRBJ2-7 and V is TRBV7-9; without DNA, the TCRdb call of TRBD1 cannot be checked. The germline CDR1 and CDR2 sequences are SEHNR and FQNEAQ (reference sequence). CDR3 size: 12 residues. The CDR3 spells CASSPPLYEQYF.

This rearrangement joins TRBV4-1 to TRBJ1-2. Germline-derived CDR1 and CDR2 are MGHRA and YSYEKL. This CDR3 is 15 amino acids long. CDR3 sequence: CASSQRDSGLYGYTF.

The chain joins TRBV5-1 to TRBJ1-1. The CDR3 spans 13 residues. Per germline, CDR1 SGHRS and CDR2 YFSETQ. CDR3 protein: CASSLWGGTDLFF.

The chain's CDR3 is CASSLAGGANYRTDTQYF. The chain employs TRBV12-3 or TRBV12-4 and TRBJ2-3; TCRdb designates TRBD2, a call that cannot be tested without DNA. There are 18 residues in the CDR3.

The CDR3: CASSQVSGGDYEQYF. J is TRBJ2-7 and V is TRBV4-1; TCRdb picks TRBD2, but there is no DNA to check that call. Germline V gene lookup returns CDR1 MGHRA and CDR2 YSYEKL. CDR3 length equals 15 residues.

The chain joins TRBV7-3 to TRBJ2-3; the D gene TCRdb calls, TRBD1, cannot be checked with no DNA. Germline lookup yields CDR1 SGHTA and CDR2 FQGTGA. The CDR3 has 16 amino acids. The CDR3 loop reads CASSLRVRAGADTQYF. Together with reference TRBV7-3 and TRBJ2-3, the CDR3 gives the full variable domain: GAGVSQTPSNKVTEKGKYVELRCDPISGHTALYWYRQSLGQGPEFLIYFQGTGAADDSGLPNDRFFAVRPEGSVSTLKIQRTERGDSAVYLCASSLRVRAGADTQYFGPGTRLTVL.

This sequence joins TRBV4-1 and TRBJ2-7; TCRdb outputs TRBD1, but without DNA this stays unchecked. Germline CDR1 reads MGHRA; CDR2 reads YSYEKL. The CDR3 contains 15 residues. CDR3 sequence reads: CASSQGGQGTYEQYF.